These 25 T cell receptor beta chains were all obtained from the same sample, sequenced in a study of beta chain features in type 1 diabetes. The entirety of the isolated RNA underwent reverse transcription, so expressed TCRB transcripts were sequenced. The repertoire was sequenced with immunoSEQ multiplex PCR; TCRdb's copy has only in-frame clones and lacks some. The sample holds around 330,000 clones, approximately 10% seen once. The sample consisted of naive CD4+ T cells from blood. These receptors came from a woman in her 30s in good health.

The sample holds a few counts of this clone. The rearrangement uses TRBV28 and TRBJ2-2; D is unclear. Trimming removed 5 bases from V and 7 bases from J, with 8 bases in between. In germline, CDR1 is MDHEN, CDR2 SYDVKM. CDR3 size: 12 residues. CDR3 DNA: TGTGCCAGCAGTGTTTCGAGCGGGGAGCTGTTTTTT. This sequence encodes CASSVSSGELFF. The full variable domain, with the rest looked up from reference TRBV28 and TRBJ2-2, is DVKVTQSSRYLVKRTGEKVFLECVQDMDHENMFWYRQDPGLGLRLIYFSYDVKMKEKGDIPEGYSVSREKKERFSLILESASTNQTSMYLCASSVSSGELFFGEGSRLTVL.

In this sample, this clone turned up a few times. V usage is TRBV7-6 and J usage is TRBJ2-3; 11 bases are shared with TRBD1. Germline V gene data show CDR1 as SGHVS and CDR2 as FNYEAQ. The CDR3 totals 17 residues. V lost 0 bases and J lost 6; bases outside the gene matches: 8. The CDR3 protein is CASSLAELGTGGDTQYF. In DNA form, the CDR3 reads TGTGCCAGCAGCTTAGCGGAATTGGGGACAGGGGGTGATACGCAGTATTTT.

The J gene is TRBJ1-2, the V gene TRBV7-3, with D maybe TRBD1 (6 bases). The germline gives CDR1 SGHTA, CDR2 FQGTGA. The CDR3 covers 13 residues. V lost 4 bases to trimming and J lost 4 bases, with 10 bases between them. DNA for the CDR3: TGTGCCAGCAGCTACCAGGGGTTCTATGGCTACACCTTC. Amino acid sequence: CASSYQGFYGYTF.

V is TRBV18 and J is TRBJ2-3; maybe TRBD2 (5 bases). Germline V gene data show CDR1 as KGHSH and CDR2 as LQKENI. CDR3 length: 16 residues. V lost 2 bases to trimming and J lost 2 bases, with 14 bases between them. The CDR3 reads CASSPMDSPHTDTQYF. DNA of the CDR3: TGTGCCAGCTCACCAATGGACTCTCCCCACACAGATACGCAGTATTTT.

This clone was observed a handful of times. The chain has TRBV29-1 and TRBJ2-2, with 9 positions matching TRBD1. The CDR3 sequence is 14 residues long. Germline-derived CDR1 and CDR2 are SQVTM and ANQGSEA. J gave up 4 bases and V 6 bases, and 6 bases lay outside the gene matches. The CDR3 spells CSVPGTGSTGELFF. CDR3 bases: TGCAGCGTCCCCGGGACAGGGAGCACCGGGGAGCTGTTTTTT.

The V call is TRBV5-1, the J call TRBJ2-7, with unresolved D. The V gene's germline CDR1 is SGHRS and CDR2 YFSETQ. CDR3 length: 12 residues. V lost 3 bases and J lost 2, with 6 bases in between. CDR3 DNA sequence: TGCGCCAGCAGCTCCGACACCTACGAGCAGTACTTC. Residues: CASSSDTYEQYF.

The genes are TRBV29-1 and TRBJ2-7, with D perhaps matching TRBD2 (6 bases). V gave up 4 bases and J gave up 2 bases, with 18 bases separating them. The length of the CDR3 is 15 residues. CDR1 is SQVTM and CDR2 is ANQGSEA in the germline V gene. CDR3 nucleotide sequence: TGCAGCGTTGTTGGGCTCCGGGACTGGACCTACGAGCAGTACTTC. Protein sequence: CSVVGLRDWTYEQYF.

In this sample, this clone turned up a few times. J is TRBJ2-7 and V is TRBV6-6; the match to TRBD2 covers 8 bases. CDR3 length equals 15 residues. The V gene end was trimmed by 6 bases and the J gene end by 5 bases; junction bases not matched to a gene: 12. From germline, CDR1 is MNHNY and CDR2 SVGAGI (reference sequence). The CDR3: CASRRSGGVANEQYF. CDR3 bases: TGTGCCAGCAGACGCTCCGGGGGGGTAGCGAACGAGCAGTACTTC.

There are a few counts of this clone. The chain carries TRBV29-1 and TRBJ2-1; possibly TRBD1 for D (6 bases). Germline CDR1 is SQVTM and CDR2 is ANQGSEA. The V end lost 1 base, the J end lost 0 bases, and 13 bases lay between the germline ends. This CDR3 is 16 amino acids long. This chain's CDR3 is CSVEGAGESSYNEQFF. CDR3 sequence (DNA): TGCAGCGTTGAAGGGGCAGGGGAGAGCTCCTACAATGAGCAGTTCTTC.

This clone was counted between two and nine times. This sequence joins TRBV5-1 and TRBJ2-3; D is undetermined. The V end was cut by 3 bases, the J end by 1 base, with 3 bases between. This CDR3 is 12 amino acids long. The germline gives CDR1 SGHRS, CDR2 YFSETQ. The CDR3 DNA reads TGCGCCAGCAGCTCGGGCACAGATACGCAGTATTTT. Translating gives CASSSGTDTQYF.

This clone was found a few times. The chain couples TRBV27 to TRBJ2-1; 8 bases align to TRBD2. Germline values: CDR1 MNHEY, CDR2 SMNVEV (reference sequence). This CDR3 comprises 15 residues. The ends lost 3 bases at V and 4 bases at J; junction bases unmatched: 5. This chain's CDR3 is CASSFPERGYNEQFF. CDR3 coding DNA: TGTGCCAGCAGTTTCCCCGAGCGGGGGTACAATGAGCAGTTCTTC.

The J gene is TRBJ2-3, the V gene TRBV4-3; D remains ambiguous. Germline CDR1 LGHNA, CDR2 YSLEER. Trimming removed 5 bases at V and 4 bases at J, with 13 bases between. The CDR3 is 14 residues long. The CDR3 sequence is CASSLSPPPDTQYF. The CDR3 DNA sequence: TGCGCCAGCAGCTTGAGCCCACCCCCAGATACGCAGTATTTT.

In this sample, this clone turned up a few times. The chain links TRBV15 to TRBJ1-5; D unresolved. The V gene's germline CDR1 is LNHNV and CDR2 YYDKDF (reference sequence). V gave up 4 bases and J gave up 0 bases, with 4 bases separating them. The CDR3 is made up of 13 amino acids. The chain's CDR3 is CATSTYSNQPQHF. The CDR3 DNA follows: TGTGCCACCAGCACCTATAGCAATCAGCCCCAGCATTTT. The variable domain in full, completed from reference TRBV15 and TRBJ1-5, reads DAMVIQNPRYQVTQFGKPVTLSCSQTLNHNVMYWYQQKSSQAPKLLFHYYDKDFNNEADTPDNFQSRRPNTSFCFLDIRSPGLGDTAMYLCATSTYSNQPQHFGDGTRLSIL.

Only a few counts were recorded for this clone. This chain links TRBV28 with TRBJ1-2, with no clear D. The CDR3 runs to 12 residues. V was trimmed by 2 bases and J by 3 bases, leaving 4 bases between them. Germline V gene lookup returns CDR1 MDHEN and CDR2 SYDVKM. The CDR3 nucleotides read TGTGCCAGCAGTTTACGGGACTATGGCTACACCTTC. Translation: CASSLRDYGYTF.

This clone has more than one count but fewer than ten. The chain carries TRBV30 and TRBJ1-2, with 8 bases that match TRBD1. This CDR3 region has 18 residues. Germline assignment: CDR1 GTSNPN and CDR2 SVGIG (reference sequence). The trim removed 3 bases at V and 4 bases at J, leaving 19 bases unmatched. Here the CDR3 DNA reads TGTGCCTGGAGACCTCTGGTGTTACGGACAGGGACCCTCTATGGCTACACCTTC. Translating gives CAWRPLVLRTGTLYGYTF.

DNA for the CDR3: TGTGCCAGCAAGGCGGGATCGGCCGGGGAGCTGTTTTTT. Its protein is CASKAGSAGELFF. V and J are TRBV2 and TRBJ2-2; the D gene is possibly TRBD2 (6 bases). The CDR3 extends over 13 amino acids. Germline loops: CDR1 SNHLY, CDR2 FYNNEI. Trimming cost V 7 bases and J 6 bases, with 12 bases left between them.

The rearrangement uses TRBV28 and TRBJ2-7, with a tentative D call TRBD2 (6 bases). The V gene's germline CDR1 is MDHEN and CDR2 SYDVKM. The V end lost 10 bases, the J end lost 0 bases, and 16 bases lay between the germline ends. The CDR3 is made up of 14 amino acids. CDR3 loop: CAIESGASSYEQYF. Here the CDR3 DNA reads TGTGCCATTGAGTCGGGAGCTAGCTCCTACGAGCAGTACTTC.

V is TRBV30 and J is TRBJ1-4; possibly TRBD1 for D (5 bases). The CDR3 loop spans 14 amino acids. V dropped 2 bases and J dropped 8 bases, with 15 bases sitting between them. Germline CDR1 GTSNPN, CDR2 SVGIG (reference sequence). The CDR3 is CAWSRPGIGEKLFF. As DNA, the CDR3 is TGTGCCTGGAGTCGTCCAGGGATTGGGGAAAAACTGTTTTTT.

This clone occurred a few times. The CDR3 protein is CASSPQAGVIYNEQFF. CDR3 in DNA: TGTGCCAGCAGCCCTCAAGCGGGGGTAATTTACAATGAGCAGTTCTTC. V and J are TRBV7-2 and TRBJ2-1, with TRBD2 identical over 8 bases. Germline trimming cut 5 bases from V and 4 bases from J; bases unmatched to any gene: 10. Germline CDR1 and CDR2: SGHTA and FQGNSA. The CDR3 loop spans 16 amino acids.

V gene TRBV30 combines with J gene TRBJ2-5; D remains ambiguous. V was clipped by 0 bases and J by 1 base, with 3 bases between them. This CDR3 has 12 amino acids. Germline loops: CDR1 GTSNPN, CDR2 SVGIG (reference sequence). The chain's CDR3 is CAWSVFQETQYF. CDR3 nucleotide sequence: TGTGCCTGGAGTGTCTTCCAAGAGACCCAGTACTTC. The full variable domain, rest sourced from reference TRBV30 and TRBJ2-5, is SQTIHQWPATLVQPVGSPLSLECTVEGTSNPNLYWYRQAAGRGLQLLFYSVGIGQISSEVPQNLSASRPQDRQFILSSKKLLLSDSGFYLCAWSVFQETQYFGPGTRLLVL.

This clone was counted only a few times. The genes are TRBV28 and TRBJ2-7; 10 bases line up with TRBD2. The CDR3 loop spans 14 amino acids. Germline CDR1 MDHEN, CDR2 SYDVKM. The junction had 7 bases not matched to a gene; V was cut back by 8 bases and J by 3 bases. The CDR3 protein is CASQRTSGNYEQYF. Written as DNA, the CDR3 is TGTGCCAGCCAACGGACTAGCGGAAACTACGAGCAGTACTTC.

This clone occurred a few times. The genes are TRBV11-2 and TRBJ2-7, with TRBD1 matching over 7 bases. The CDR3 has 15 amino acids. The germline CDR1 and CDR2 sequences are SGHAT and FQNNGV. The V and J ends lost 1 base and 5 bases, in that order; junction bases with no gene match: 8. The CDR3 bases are TGTGCCAGCAGCTTAGTATTGACAGGGTGGCACGAGCAGTACTTC. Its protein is CASSLVLTGWHEQYF.

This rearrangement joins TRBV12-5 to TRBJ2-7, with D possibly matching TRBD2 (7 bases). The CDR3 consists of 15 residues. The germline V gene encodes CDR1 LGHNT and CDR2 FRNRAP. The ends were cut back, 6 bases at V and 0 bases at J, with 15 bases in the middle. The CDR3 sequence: CASGGGVISSYEQYF. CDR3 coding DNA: TGTGCTAGTGGAGGGGGGGTTATCAGCTCCTACGAGCAGTACTTC.

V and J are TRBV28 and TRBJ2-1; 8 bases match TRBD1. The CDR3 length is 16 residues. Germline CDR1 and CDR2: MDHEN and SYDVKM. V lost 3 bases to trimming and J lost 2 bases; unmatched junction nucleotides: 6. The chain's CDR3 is CASSLPGTGTYNEQFF. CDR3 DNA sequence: TGTGCCAGCAGTTTGCCTGGGACAGGCACCTACAATGAGCAGTTCTTC.

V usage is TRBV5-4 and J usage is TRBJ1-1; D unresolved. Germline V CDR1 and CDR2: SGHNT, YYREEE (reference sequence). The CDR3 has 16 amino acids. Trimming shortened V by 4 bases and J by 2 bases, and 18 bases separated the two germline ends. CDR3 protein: CASSAGGIRINTEAFF. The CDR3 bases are TGTGCCAGCAGCGCGGGCGGGATTCGTATTAACACTGAAGCTTTCTTT. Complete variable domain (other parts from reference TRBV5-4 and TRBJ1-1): ETGVTQSPTHLIKTRGQQVTLRCSSQSGHNTVSWYQQALGQGPQFIFQYYREEENGRGNFPPRFSGLQFPNYSSELNVNALELDDSALYLCASSAGGIRINTEAFFGQGTRLTVV.